This T cell receptor (beta chain) was sequenced for a study of blood T cell repertoires in COVID-19. Study at large: COVID-19 samples, acute and convalescent, were from the United States, Italy and Spain.

Trimming stripped 4 bases from V and 0 bases from J, with 10 bases between. This CDR3 contains 15 residues. Germline-derived CDR1 and CDR2 are SGHTA and FQGTGA. TCRdb keeps only in-frame clones here, not all; method: immunoSEQ multiplex PCR. The repertoire holds about 150,000 clones, about four fifths seen once, with over 0.5% in the top ten. The chain is built from TRBV7-3 and TRBJ1-3; D is uncertain. Sequencing input: peripheral blood. This TCR was sampled from a man in his 60s with acute or convalescent COVID-19. CDR3 DNA sequence: TGTGCCAGCAGCTCCCCGTTTTTCTCTGGAAACACCATATATTTT. Translated, it gives CASSSPFFSGNTIYF. The whole variable domain, filled in from reference TRBV7-3 and TRBJ1-3, reads GAGVSQTPSNKVTEKGKYVELRCDPISGHTALYWYRQSLGQGPEFLIYFQGTGAADDSGLPNDRFFAVRPEGSVSTLKIQRTERGDSAVYLCASSSPFFSGNTIYFGEGSWLTVV.